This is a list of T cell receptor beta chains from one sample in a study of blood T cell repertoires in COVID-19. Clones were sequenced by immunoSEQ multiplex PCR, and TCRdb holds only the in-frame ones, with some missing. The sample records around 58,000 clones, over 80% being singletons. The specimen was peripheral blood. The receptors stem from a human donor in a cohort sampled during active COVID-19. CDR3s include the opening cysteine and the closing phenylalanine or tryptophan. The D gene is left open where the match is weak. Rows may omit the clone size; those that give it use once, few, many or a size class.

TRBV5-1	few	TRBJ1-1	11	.	TGCGCCAGCAGCCTTGACAGGGAAGCTTTCTTT	CASSLDREAFF
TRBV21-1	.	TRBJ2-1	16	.	TGTGCCAGCAGCAACAACTCGGGGGGTCCATACAATGAGCAGTTCTTC	CASSNNSGGPYNEQFF
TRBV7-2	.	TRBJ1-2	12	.	TGTGCCAGCAGCTTAGACCCAGGTGGCTACACCTTC	CASSLDPGGYTF
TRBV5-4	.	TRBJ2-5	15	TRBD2	TGTGCCAGCAGCTCTAGCGGGGGGAAAGGAGAGACCCAGTACTTC	CASSSSGGKGETQYF
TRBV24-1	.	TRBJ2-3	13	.	TGTGCCACCAGTGATCCCAACACAGATACGCAGTATTTT	CATSDPNTDTQYF
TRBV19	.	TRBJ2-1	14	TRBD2	TGTGCCAGTACCTACATAGCGGGGAGTAATGAGCAGTTCTTC	CASTYIAGSNEQFF
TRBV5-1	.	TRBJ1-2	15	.	TGCGCCAGCAGCTTAGGGGACTCTCGAGGGGATCGCTACACCTTC	CASSLGDSRGDRYTF
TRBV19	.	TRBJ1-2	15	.	TGTGCCAGTAGTATAGACGATCCGGGACTTAATGGCTACACCTTC	CASSIDDPGLNGYTF
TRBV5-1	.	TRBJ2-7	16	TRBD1	TGCGCCAGCAGCTTGGATGCCCCAAGGGGGCTCTACGAGCAGTACTTC	CASSLDAPRGLYEQYF
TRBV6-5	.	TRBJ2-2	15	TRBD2	TGTGCCAGCAGTTTACAGCGGGGGTACACCGGGGAGCTGTTTTTT	CASSLQRGYTGELFF
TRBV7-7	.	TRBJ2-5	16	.	TGTGCCAGCAGCTTAGGTCCGGTGGTTGAACAAGAGACCCAGTACTTC	CASSLGPVVEQETQYF
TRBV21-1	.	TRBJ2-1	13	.	TGTGCCAGCAGTTGGACAGGACCTTTGGGGCAGTTCTTC	CASSWTGPLGQFF
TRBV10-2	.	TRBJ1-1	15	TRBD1	TGCGCCAGCAAGGGGGGGGACAGGGGGAACACTGAAGCTTTCTTT	CASKGGDRGNTEAFF
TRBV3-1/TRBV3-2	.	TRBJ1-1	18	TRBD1	TGTGCCAGCAGCCAAGCTCTTCGACAGGGAGGAGGAAACACTGAAGCTTTCTTT	CASSQALRQGGGNTEAFF
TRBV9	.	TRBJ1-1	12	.	TGTGCCAGCAGCGTAACCCCGTCGGGGGCTTTCTTT	CASSVTPSGAFF
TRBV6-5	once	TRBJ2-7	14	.	TGTGCCAGCACCCGGGGGACGGGCAGGTACGAGCAGTACTTC	CASTRGTGRYEQYF
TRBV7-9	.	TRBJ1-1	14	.	TGTGCCAGCAGCCCCTGGCGAGGATACACTGAAGCTTTCTTT	CASSPWRGYTEAFF
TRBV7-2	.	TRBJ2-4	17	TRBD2	TGTGCCAGCAGCCTCCATGGGGGGGGTGAGCCCGGAAACATTCAGTACTTC	CASSLHGGGEPGNIQYF
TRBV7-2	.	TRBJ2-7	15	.	TGTGCCAGCAGCTTTTCTCCAGCGGTCTCCTACGAGCAGTACTTC	CASSFSPAVSYEQYF
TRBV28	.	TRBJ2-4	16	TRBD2	TGTGCCAGCAGGCAGTTACTAGCGGAAGCCAAAAACATTCAGTACTTC	CASRQLLAEAKNIQYF
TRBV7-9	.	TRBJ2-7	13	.	TGTGCCAGCAGCTTGACTGGGGGGTCCCCCCAAAACTTC	CASSLTGGSPQNF
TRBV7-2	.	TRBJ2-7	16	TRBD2	TGTGCCAGCAGCTTGGTGTCTAGCGGGGACCCCTACGAGCAGTACTTC	CASSLVSSGDPYEQYF
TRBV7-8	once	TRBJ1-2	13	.	TGTGCCAGCAGCTTACAGGGGAACTATGGCTACACCTTC	CASSLQGNYGYTF
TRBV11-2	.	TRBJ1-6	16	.	TGTGCCAGCAGCTTAGTAGCCACGCAGCGGCATTCACCCCTCCACTTT	CASSLVATQRHSPLHF
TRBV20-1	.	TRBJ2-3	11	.	TGCAGTGCTACAGGGCCAGATACGCAGTATTTT	CSATGPDTQYF
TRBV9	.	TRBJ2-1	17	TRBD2	TGTGCCAGCAGCGTATCCATTGGCGGGGGGGCCGACAATGAGCAGTTCTTC	CASSVSIGGGADNEQFF
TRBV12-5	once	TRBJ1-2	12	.	TGTGCAAGTTCTCAGGCACTCTATGGCTACACCTTC	CASSQALYGYTF
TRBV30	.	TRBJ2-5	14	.	TGTGCCTGGAGGGCCGACAGGACGGGAGAGACCCAGTACTTC	CAWRADRTGETQYF
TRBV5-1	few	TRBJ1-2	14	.	TGCGCCAGCAGCACTTTGGAGGGATCCTATGGCTACACCTTC	CASSTLEGSYGYTF
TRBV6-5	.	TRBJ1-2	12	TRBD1	TGTGCCAGCAGGAGGGGGCTGTATGGCTACACCTTC	CASRRGLYGYTF
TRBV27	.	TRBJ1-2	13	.	TGTGCCAGCAGATTAATGGCAAACTATGGCTACACCTTC	CASRLMANYGYTF
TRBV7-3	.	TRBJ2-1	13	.	TGTGCCAGCAGCCCGCAGGTCGAGAATGAGCAGTTCTTC	CASSPQVENEQFF
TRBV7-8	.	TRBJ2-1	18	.	TGTGCCAGCAGCTTAAGTTCTGGGGCGGCTAGCTCCTACAATGAGCAGTTCTTC	CASSLSSGAASSYNEQFF
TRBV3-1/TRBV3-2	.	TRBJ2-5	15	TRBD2	TGTGCCAGCAGCCAAGATCGGGGGGGCCAAGAGACCCAGTACTTC	CASSQDRGGQETQYF
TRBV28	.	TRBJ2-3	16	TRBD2	TGTGCCAGCAGTGGGACTAGCGGCCCCAAGGTGGATACGCAGTATTTT	CASSGTSGPKVDTQYF
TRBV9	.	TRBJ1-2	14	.	TGTGCCAGCAGCCCTAGGAGGGGCAACTATGGCTACACCTTC	CASSPRRGNYGYTF
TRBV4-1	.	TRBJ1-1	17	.	TGCGCCAGCAGCCAAGATCAGAACAGGGCGGTGAACACTGAAGCTTTCTTT	CASSQDQNRAVNTEAFF
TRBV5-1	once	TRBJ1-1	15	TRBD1	TGCGCCAGCAGCTTGGTAGGGCAGGGGGGCACTGAAGCTTTCTTT	CASSLVGQGGTEAFF
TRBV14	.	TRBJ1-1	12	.	TGTGCCAGCAGCCAAGCGGAGACTGAAGCTTTCTTT	CASSQAETEAFF
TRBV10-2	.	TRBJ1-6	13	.	TGCGCCAGCAGTGGCCAGGGGAACTCACCCCTCCACTTT	CASSGQGNSPLHF
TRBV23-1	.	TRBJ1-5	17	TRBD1	TGCGCCAGCAGTCATTTCAGAAAGACAGGGCACTATCAGCCCCAGCATTTT	CASSHFRKTGHYQPQHF